This record looks at one T cell receptor beta chain sequence and its context. This clonotype was seen at least ten times. What this receptor recognizes is not known. No base quality information exists; no much larger clone differs at one position. Libraries were made using multiplex PCR. Sequencing used an Illumina HiSeq 4000. TCR beta libraries were built with iRepertoire HTBI primers and Arm-PCR amplification of CDR3 regions. Gel purification was performed on PCR products prior to sequencing. Turning to the authors' computational methods: Gene usage analysis of CDR3 amino acid clonotypes relied on the roughly 60 TRBV and 14 TRBJ segments identified across samples. COPE and FqMerger were used to merge filtered high-quality paired reads into contigs. BLAST was used to align contigs to the IMGT TRBV, TRBD and TRBJ reference genes, and CDR3 was defined following IMGT. Highly expanded clones were defined as clonotypes with a frequency above 0.1%. Shannon entropy was used to measure repertoire diversity, and the Gini coefficient was used to measure V-J evenness. A clonotype was considered public if more than one individual shared it. TCRdb reanalyzed the raw reads on its own, using fastp at Q25 for trimming and MiXCR for clone calling, and kept in-frame beta chains. Rows merge per CDR3 protein into single entries with the most common DNA and genes. The V and J calls were determined by TCRdb, not by the authors. This sample holds about 540,000 distinct CDR3 sequences; roughly 14% were observed only once. The ten most abundant clones make up roughly 9.7% of the sample.

This entry belongs to a study of regulatory T cells in long-lasting Graves disease (dated by TCRdb to the early 2020s). Some background on the complete study: Antithyroid drugs had been taken for less than 3 months by newly diagnosed Graves' disease patients. The study was registered as a clinical trial and conducted in China. Persistent Graves' disease patients were compared with newly diagnosed Graves' disease patients by peripheral blood TCR sequencing and RNA sequencing. A total of approximately 35 samples underwent TCR sequencing: about 13 from persistent and some 20 from newly diagnosed Graves' disease patients.

The time point label, as the study defines it: newly diagnosed GD, antithyroid drugs for less than 3 months. For both TCR sequencing and RNA sequencing, RNA was extracted from PBMCs using TRIzol. Graves' disease was diagnosed according to American Thyroid Association guidelines. Patients were recruited from an endocrinology department in Xi'an, China. Each patient gave about 10 milliliters of peripheral blood, collected in an EDTA anticoagulant tube. Ficoll Paque Plus density gradient separation was used to isolate PBMCs, and no further T cell sorting was done. An Agilent 2100 Bioanalyzer and agarose gel were used to check RNA quality, while a NanoDrop 2000 measured RNA concentration. The CDR3 goes from the cysteine to the phenylalanine over 13 residues. CDR3 DNA only is kept here, 39 bases in frame from base 1. A distance of 11 bases separates the germline ends of V and J, which lose 3 bases and 6 bases respectively. CDR1 and CDR2 are read off the germline V gene (reference sequence) as DFQATT and SNEGSKA.

Overall study outcomes, separate from this receptor: As a limitation, the authors acknowledged that the small sample size may reduce accuracy. Peripheral blood alone was examined, since thyroid tissue, which constituted the primary lesion, could not be accessed. Persistent patients shared more public clonotypes among themselves (roughly 2,700) than newly diagnosed patients did (approximately 900). Only the TCR beta chain was sequenced and analyzed. Preferential use of TRBV28, TRBJ1-2 and TRBJ2-5 was observed in persistent disease, whereas TRBV20-1 and TRBJ2-1 were favored in newly diagnosed disease. Persistent Graves' disease patients showed lower TCR Shannon entropy and fewer highly expanded clones than newly diagnosed patients, suggesting clonal expansion.

This sample also appeared in a second study, on T cells in Graves' hyperthyroidism and ophthalmopathy. The second study, in turn, reports: Stable Graves' hyperthyroidism was defined as the absence of progression to ophthalmopathy over 18 months of follow-up. Hyperthyroidism patients were newly diagnosed, had a disease duration of under 2 months, and were aged 18 to 65 years. Exclusion was applied to patients with uncontrolled infections, other autoimmune diseases, pregnancy or lactation. Diagnoses relied on clinical symptoms, serum thyroxine and TRAb, thyroid ultrasound and orbital computed tomography. For the first round of RT-PCR on the TCR CDR3, the HTBI primer set was used together with the Qiagen OneStep RT-PCR kit. Most expanded thyroid clonotypes (frequency above 0.001) were also detected in blood, suggesting blood repertoires may reflect thyroid immune responses. A 13 V-J signature model separated ophthalmopathy from stable hyperthyroidism, with roughly 88% sensitivity and 81.08% specificity in cross-validation and 80%/75% in testing. During validation, the model predicted progression to ophthalmopathy a median of around 7 months ahead of onset, with approximately 71% sensitivity and roughly 75% specificity. To identify distinguishing TCR V-J signatures, a discovery cohort of around 100 patients was used, comprising under 45 with Graves' ophthalmopathy and around 60 with stable Graves' hyperthyroidism. An independent validation cohort of fewer than 20 hyperthyroidism patients and over 15 patients who later progressed to ophthalmopathy tested prospective prediction of ophthalmopathy. The approximately 90 discovery patients were divided at random into training and test sets in a 7:3 ratio. Thyroid tissue and blood T-cell repertoires from roughly six Graves' hyperthyroidism patients were also compared in the study. After blood sampling, hyperthyroidism patients were treated with methimazole at a starting dose of 30 mg daily, and ophthalmopathy patients were treated with high-dose intravenous methylprednisolone. Libraries were constructed in a second round of multiplex PCR, after which size selection and purification were carried out. Sequencing of the libraries was done on an Illumina HiSeq2000 using paired-end 100 bp reads. SOAPnuke was used to process the raw data, throwing out any read that contained adapters or uncalled bases, had a mean Phred below 15, or lacked an exact constant-primer or identifier match. COPE v1.2.5 was used to merge high-quality paired reads, and clonotypes were defined as unique nucleotide sequences. Clonotypes were aligned to IMGT TRBV, TRBD and TRBJ reference segments using MiTCR v1.1. The analysis included only V-J combinations with a frequency above 0.0001, which together covered more than 99% of the repertoires. A TCS score was defined as the ratio between F50 (clonal expansion) and ExV (chaos), using BLOSUM62-based TCRdist between CDR3 peptides within each V-J. Welch's t-statistics and random forest reduced just over 500 V-J features to about 12, which were used in a naive Bayes classifier (R e1071). Sample size was not statistically predetermined, and investigators were not blinded to group allocation. The paper describes TCR Vbeta CDR3 sequencing of 135 peripheral blood samples, made up of 43 ophthalmopathy patients, roughly 80 hyperthyroidism patients and about 17 progressor patients.

This clonotype was sampled from a man younger than 40 with Graves disease. Donor details come from another sample of the same person, matched by shared clones. In this chain, TRBV20-1 is recombined with TRBJ1-4; the best D guess is TRBD1, with 6 bases matching. The input for sequencing was peripheral blood mononuclear cells (PBMCs), taken at new diagnosis, from a patient treated with antithyroid drugs. The CDR3 in this case is CSASPGAHEKLFF. The bases are TGCAGTGCTAGTCCGGGGGCGCATGAAAAACTGTTTTTT.